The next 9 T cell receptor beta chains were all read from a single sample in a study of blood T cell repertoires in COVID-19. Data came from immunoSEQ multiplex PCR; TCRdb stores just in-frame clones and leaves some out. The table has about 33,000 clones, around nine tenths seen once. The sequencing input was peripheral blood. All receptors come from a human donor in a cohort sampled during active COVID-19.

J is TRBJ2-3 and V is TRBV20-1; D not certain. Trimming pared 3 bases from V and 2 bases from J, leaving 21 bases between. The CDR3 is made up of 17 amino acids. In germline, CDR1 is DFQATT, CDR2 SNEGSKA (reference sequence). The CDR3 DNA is TGCAGTGCTAGTTCTCCGCGGCACGGTCCGTTCACAGATACGCAGTATTTT. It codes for CSASSPRHGPFTDTQYF.

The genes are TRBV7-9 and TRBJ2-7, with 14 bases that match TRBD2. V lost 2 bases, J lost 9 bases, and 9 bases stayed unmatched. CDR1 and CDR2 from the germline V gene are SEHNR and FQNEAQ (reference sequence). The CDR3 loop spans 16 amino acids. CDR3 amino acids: CASSLNLGLAGVVQYF. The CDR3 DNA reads TGTGCCAGCAGCTTAAACCTGGGACTAGCGGGAGTAGTGCAGTACTTC.

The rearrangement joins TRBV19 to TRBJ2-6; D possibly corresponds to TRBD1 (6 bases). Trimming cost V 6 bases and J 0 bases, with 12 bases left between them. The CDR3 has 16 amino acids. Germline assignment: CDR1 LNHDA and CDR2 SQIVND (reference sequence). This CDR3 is CASRKGQSSGANVLTF. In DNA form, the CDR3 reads TGTGCCAGTAGAAAAGGACAGAGCTCTGGGGCCAACGTCCTGACTTTC.

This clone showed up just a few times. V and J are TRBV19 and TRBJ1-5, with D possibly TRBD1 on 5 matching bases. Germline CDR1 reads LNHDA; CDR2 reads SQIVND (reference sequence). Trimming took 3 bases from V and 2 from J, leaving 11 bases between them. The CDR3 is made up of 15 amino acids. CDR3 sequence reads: CASSIVWGGNQPQHF. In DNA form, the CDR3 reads TGTGCCAGTAGTATTGTATGGGGGGGCAATCAGCCCCAGCATTTT. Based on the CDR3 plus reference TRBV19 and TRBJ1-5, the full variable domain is DGGITQSPKYLFRKEGQNVTLSCEQNLNHDAMYWYRQDPGQGLRLIYYSQIVNDFQKGDIAEGYSVSREKKESFPLTVTSAQKNPTAFYLCASSIVWGGNQPQHFGDGTRLSIL.

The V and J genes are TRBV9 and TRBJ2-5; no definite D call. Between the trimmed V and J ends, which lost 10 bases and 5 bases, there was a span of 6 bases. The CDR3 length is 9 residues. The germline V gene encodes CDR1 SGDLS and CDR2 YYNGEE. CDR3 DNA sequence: TGTGCCCCACAGGAGACCCAGTACTTC. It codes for CAPQETQYF.

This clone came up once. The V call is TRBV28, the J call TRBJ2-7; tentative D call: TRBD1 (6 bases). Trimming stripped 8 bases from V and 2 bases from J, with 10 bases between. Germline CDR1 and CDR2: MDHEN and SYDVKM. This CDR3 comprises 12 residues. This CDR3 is CASERTAYEQYF. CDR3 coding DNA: TGTGCCAGCGAAAGGACAGCCTACGAGCAGTACTTC.

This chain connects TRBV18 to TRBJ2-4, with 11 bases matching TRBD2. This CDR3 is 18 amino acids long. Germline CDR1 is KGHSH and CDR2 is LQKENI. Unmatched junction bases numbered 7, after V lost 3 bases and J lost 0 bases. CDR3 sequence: CASSPRSGGGRAKNIQYF. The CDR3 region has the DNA TGTGCCAGCTCACCGCGTAGCGGGGGGGGAAGAGCCAAAAACATTCAGTACTTC. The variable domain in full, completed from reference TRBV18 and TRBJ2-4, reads NAGVMQNPRHLVRRRGQEARLRCSPMKGHSHVYWYRQLPEEGLKFMVYLQKENIIDESGMPKERFSAEFPKEGPSILRIQQVVRGDSAAYFCASSPRSGGGRAKNIQYFGAGTRLSVL.

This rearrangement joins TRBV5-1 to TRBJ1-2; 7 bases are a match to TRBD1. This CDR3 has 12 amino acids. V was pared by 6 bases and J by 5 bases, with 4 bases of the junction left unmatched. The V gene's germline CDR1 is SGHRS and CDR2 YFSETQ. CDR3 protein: CASIPGGYGYTF. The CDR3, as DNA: TGCGCCAGCATCCCAGGGGGTTATGGCTACACCTTC.

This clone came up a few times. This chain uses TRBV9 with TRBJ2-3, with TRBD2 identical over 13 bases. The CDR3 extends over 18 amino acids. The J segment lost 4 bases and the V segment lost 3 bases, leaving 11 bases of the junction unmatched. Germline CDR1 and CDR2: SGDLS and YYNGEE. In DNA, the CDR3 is TGTGCCAGCAGCGCTCATCCCACTAGCGGGGGGGCCCCAGATACGCAGTATTTT. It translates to CASSAHPTSGGAPDTQYF. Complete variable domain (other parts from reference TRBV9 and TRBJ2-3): DSGVTQTPKHLITATGQRVTLRCSPRSGDLSVYWYQQSLDQGLQFLIQYYNGEERAKGNILERFSAQQFPDLHSELNLSSLELGDSALYFCASSAHPTSGGAPDTQYFGPGTRLTVL.